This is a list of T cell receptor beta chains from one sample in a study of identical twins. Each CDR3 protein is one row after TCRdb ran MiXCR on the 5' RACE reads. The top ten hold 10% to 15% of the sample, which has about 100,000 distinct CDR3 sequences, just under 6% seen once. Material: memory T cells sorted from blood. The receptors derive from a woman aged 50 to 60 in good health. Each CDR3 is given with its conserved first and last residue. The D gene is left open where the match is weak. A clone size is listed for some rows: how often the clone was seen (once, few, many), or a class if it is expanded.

CDR3: CASTRQEYYGYTF; DNA: TGTGCCAGCACACGGCAGGAGTACTATGGCTACACCTTC; V: TRBV5-4; J: TRBJ1-2; D: .; size: few
CDR3: CASSQVGTSGRAGPGGNIQYF; DNA: TGCGCCAGCAGCCAAGTTGGGACTAGCGGGAGGGCAGGTCCGGGGGGAAACATTCAGTACTTC; V: TRBV4-1; J: TRBJ2-4; D: TRBD2; size: .
CDR3: CASTLAREGRGNEQFF; DNA: TGTGCCAGCACCCTCGCGCGGGAGGGCAGGGGTAATGAGCAGTTCTTC; V: TRBV12-3/TRBV12-4; J: TRBJ2-1; D: TRBD2; size: many
CDR3: CASSYGPAGSGTQYF; DNA: TGTGCCAGCAGTTACGGTCCCGCGGGTTCAGGGACCCAGTACTTC; V: TRBV6-6; J: TRBJ2-5; D: .; size: many
CDR3: CSARLGAHGTDTQYF; DNA: TGCAGTGCTAGACTAGGGGCGCATGGGACAGATACGCAGTATTTT; V: TRBV20-1; J: TRBJ2-3; D: .; size: many
CDR3: CSAKGGLQGFGEAFF; DNA: TGCAGTGCTAAGGGGGGCTTACAGGGATTCGGTGAAGCTTTCTTT; V: TRBV20-1; J: TRBJ1-1; D: .; size: few
CDR3: CASGHDPGAEAFF; DNA: TGTGCCAGCGGCCACGACCCCGGGGCTGAAGCTTTCTTT; V: TRBV9; J: TRBJ1-1; D: .; size: many
CDR3: CASNSGQQFQFF; DNA: TGTGCCAGCAACTCGGGACAGCAATTTCAGTTCTTC; V: TRBV2; J: TRBJ2-1; D: TRBD1; size: .
CDR3: CASRNGGTNTGELFF; DNA: TGCGCCAGCAGAAACGGGGGTACCAACACCGGGGAGCTGTTTTTT; V: TRBV5-1; J: TRBJ2-2; D: .; size: medium-sized
CDR3: CSVDSGQGNQPQHF; DNA: TGCAGCGTTGATTCGGGACAGGGGAATCAGCCCCAGCATTTT; V: TRBV29-1; J: TRBJ1-5; D: TRBD1; size: few
CDR3: CASSQGGLADPQYF; DNA: TGTGCCAGCAGCCAAGGGGGGCTAGCGGATCCGCAGTATTTT; V: TRBV14; J: TRBJ2-3; D: .; size: many
CDR3: CASSEDSSGTVANYGYTF; DNA: TGTGCCAGCAGTGAAGACTCATCTGGGACAGTAGCTAACTATGGCTACACCTTC; V: TRBV6-1; J: TRBJ1-2; D: TRBD1; size: many
CDR3: CASSLGGIPSNEQFF; DNA: TGTGCCAGCAGCTTAGGCGGGATCCCCTCCAATGAGCAGTTCTTC; V: TRBV7-2; J: TRBJ2-1; D: .; size: many
CDR3: CASSPEGGKNTGELFF; DNA: TGTGCCAGCAGCCCCGAAGGGGGAAAGAACACCGGGGAGCTGTTTTTT; V: TRBV13; J: TRBJ2-2; D: .; size: many
CDR3: CSASSLTGGAGANVLTF; DNA: TGCAGTGCTAGTAGTTTGACAGGGGGCGCTGGGGCCAACGTCCTGACTTTC; V: TRBV20-1; J: TRBJ2-6; D: TRBD1; size: many
CDR3: CASSLELVSDTQYF; DNA: TGTGCTAGCAGCTTAGAATTAGTATCAGATACGCAGTATTTT; V: TRBV7-7; J: TRBJ2-3; D: .; size: many
CDR3: CASSPTAQPQHF; DNA: TGTGCCAGCAGTCCGACCGCTCAGCCCCAGCATTTT; V: TRBV12-3/TRBV12-4; J: TRBJ1-5; D: .; size: many
CDR3: CASSGSGSRNIQYF; DNA: TGTGCCAGTAGCGGTAGCGGGAGCCGAAACATTCAGTACTTC; V: TRBV19; J: TRBJ2-4; D: TRBD2; size: few
CDR3: CASSLAGFSTDDEQFF; DNA: TGTGCCAGCAGCTTAGCCGGGTTCAGTACCGACGATGAGCAGTTCTTC; V: TRBV7-9; J: TRBJ2-1; D: .; size: many
CDR3: CASSLPTGGGSYTF; DNA: TGTGCCAGCAGCCTACCGACAGGGGGAGGAAGCTACACCTTC; V: TRBV5-6; J: TRBJ1-2; D: TRBD1; size: many
CDR3: CASSPRLAGTPYEQYF; DNA: TGTGCCAGCAGCCCCAGACTAGCGGGGACCCCCTACGAGCAGTACTTC; V: TRBV13; J: TRBJ2-7; D: TRBD2; size: many
CDR3: CASSLRPRLDNEQFF; DNA: TGCGCCAGCAGCTTAAGGCCCCGACTAGACAATGAGCAGTTCTTC; V: TRBV5-1; J: TRBJ2-1; D: .; size: many
CDR3: CASSLGTSGSYEQYF; DNA: TGCGCCAGCAGCTTGGGGACTAGCGGATCCTACGAGCAGTACTTC; V: TRBV5-1; J: TRBJ2-7; D: TRBD2; size: many
CDR3: CASSVEGAETDTQYF; DNA: TGTGCCAGCAGCGTAGAGGGAGCAGAGACAGATACGCAGTATTTT; V: TRBV9; J: TRBJ2-3; D: .; size: many
CDR3: CSVQTAQRTF; DNA: TGCAGCGTCCAGACGGCTCAGCGCACCTTC; V: TRBV29-1; J: TRBJ1-2; D: .; size: .
CDR3: CASSRLAEEETQYF; DNA: TGTGCCAGCAGTCGACTAGCGGAAGAAGAGACCCAGTACTTC; V: TRBV27; J: TRBJ2-5; D: TRBD2; size: .
CDR3: CASSLSGVHSGNTIYF; DNA: TGCGCCAGCAGCTTGTCGGGCGTCCACTCTGGAAACACCATATATTTT; V: TRBV5-1; J: TRBJ1-3; D: .; size: many
CDR3: CSATTSNTIYF; DNA: TGCAGTGCTACGACGTCGAACACCATATATTTT; V: TRBV20-1; J: TRBJ1-3; D: .; size: many
CDR3: CSGRAGGNEKLFF; DNA: TGCAGCGGGAGGGCAGGAGGAAATGAAAAACTGTTTTTT; V: TRBV29-1; J: TRBJ1-4; D: .; size: many
CDR3: CASTPGAANTEAFF; DNA: TGTGCCAGTACCCCCGGGGCTGCGAACACTGAAGCTTTCTTT; V: TRBV19; J: TRBJ1-1; D: .; size: many
CDR3: CASSLLGPTTNEKLFF; DNA: TGCGCCAGCAGTCTTTTGGGCCCGACAACTAATGAAAAACTGTTTTTT; V: TRBV5-1; J: TRBJ1-4; D: .; size: many
CDR3: CSCTTGNSGNTIYF; DNA: TGCAGCTGCACCACGGGGAACTCTGGAAACACCATATATTTT; V: TRBV29-1; J: TRBJ1-3; D: .; size: .
CDR3: CSASADYPSGNEQFF; DNA: TGCAGTGCTAGCGCTGACTACCCTAGTGGGAATGAGCAGTTCTTC; V: TRBV20-1; J: TRBJ2-1; D: .; size: .
CDR3: CASNLRGDNTGELFF; DNA: TGTGCCAGTAACCTTAGGGGAGATAACACCGGGGAGCTGTTTTTT; V: TRBV19; J: TRBJ2-2; D: .; size: many
CDR3: CSVEFAGQGLGEQYF; DNA: TGCAGCGTTGAATTTGCTGGTCAGGGGTTAGGGGAGCAGTACTTC; V: TRBV29-1; J: TRBJ2-7; D: .; size: many
CDR3: CATRQGQNTIYF; DNA: TGTGCCACCAGACAGGGACAGAACACCATATATTTT; V: TRBV15; J: TRBJ1-3; D: TRBD1; size: few
CDR3: CASSLASGNTGELFF; DNA: TGCGCCAGCAGCTTGGCTAGCGGGAACACCGGGGAGCTGTTTTTT; V: TRBV5-1; J: TRBJ2-2; D: TRBD2; size: many
CDR3: CAWEPAGVNEKLFF; DNA: TGTGCCTGGGAACCGGCAGGGGTAAATGAAAAACTGTTTTTT; V: TRBV30; J: TRBJ1-4; D: .; size: .
CDR3: CASSLGLAGHNTQYF; DNA: TGTGCCAGCAGCCTGGGACTAGCGGGACACAATACGCAGTATTTT; V: TRBV5-6; J: TRBJ2-3; D: TRBD2; size: many
CDR3: CASSFRGAGYGYTF; DNA: TGTGCCAGCAGTTTCAGGGGCGCGGGCTATGGCTACACCTTC; V: TRBV12-3/TRBV12-4; J: TRBJ1-2; D: .; size: many
CDR3: CASTQGTGSQPQHF; DNA: TGTGCCAGTACCCAGGGGACAGGGAGTCAGCCCCAGCATTTT; V: TRBV19; J: TRBJ1-5; D: TRBD1; size: many